Presented here are 18 T cell receptor beta chains from one specimen sequenced in a study of T cell responses to AZD1222 COVID-19 vaccine. Repertoires were generated with immunoSEQ multiplex PCR, while TCRdb's copy carries only in-frame clones and drops some. Of roughly 180,000 clones in the sample, 90% were seen once. The specimen was peripheral blood, collected on day 0 of AZD1222 vaccination. These receptors were obtained from an adult in good health.

The V call is TRBV11-2, the J call TRBJ2-5; 8 positions agree with TRBD2. The V gene end was trimmed by 5 bases and the J gene end by 0 bases; junction bases not matched to a gene: 17. In germline, CDR1 is SGHAT, CDR2 FQNNGV. This CDR3 has 19 residues. The CDR3 DNA reads as TGTGCCAGCAGCCGTCCCTCCGGGCGGGGGGAACCGTACCAAGAGACCCAGTACTTC. Its protein is CASSRPSGRGEPYQETQYF.

The gene calls are TRBV19 and TRBJ1-1, with D unresolved. CDR1 LNHDA and CDR2 SQIVND come from the germline V gene (reference sequence). Between the trimmed V and J ends, which lost 3 bases and 0 bases, there was a span of 5 bases. This CDR3 is 13 amino acids long. The CDR3 coding sequence is TGTGCCAGTAGTATGTTGATGAACACTGAAGCTTTCTTT. Protein sequence: CASSMLMNTEAFF.

This rearrangement joins TRBV19 to TRBJ2-7; 7 bases align to TRBD1. The CDR3 is made up of 14 amino acids. Germline V gene data show CDR1 as LNHDA and CDR2 as SQIVND (reference sequence). Germline trimming cut 7 bases from V and 5 bases from J; bases unmatched to any gene: 11. The CDR3 sequence: CASKDSRGKNEQYF. The CDR3, as DNA: TGTGCCAGTAAAGATTCCAGGGGGAAGAACGAGCAGTACTTC. The full variable domain, completed using reference TRBV19 and TRBJ2-7, is DGGITQSPKYLFRKEGQNVTLSCEQNLNHDAMYWYRQDPGQGLRLIYYSQIVNDFQKGDIAEGYSVSREKKESFPLTVTSAQKNPTAFYLCASKDSRGKNEQYFGPGTRLTVT.

The chain uses TRBV7-2 and TRBJ2-7; D unresolved. V was shortened by 6 bases and J by 2 bases, with 5 bases between the two germline ends. The CDR3 has 11 amino acids. The germline V gene encodes CDR1 SGHTA and CDR2 FQGNSA. The CDR3 nucleotides are TGTGCCAGCAGTCTTACCTACGAGCAGTACTTC. It translates to CASSLTYEQYF.

This sequence joins TRBV6-2 or TRBV6-3 and TRBJ2-2; 8 bases align to TRBD1. The CDR3 is made up of 15 amino acids. With V trimmed by 4 bases and J by 0 bases, 1 base remained unmatched. CDR1 is MNHEY, CDR2 SVGEGT, per germline. The CDR3 loop reads CASSWTGSNTGELFF. The CDR3 DNA sequence: TGTGCCAGCAGTTGGACAGGGTCGAACACCGGGGAGCTGTTTTTT.

This clone was recorded only once. The rearrangement joins TRBV7-9 to TRBJ2-1; D uncertain. The V end lost 1 base, the J end lost 3 bases, and 7 bases lay between the germline ends. This CDR3 has 14 amino acids. Germline V lookup: CDR1 SEHNR, CDR2 FQNEAQ (reference sequence). CDR3 protein: CASSLGGNYNEQFF. Here the CDR3 DNA reads TGTGCCAGCAGCTTAGGTGGTAACTACAATGAGCAGTTCTTC.

The chain links TRBV2 to TRBJ2-3, with 9 bases lining up with TRBD1. V gave up 6 bases and J gave up 0 bases; unmatched junction bases: 7. CDR3 size: 16 residues. Germline lookup yields CDR1 SNHLY and CDR2 FYNNEI. For the CDR3, the DNA is TGTGCCAGCAGAAATAAGGGACAGGGTAGCACAGATACGCAGTATTTT. Its protein is CASRNKGQGSTDTQYF.

The chain combines TRBV3-1 (or the pseudogene TRBV3-2) with TRBJ2-1, with TRBD2 matching 8 bases. J gave up 5 bases and V 4 bases, and 7 bases lay outside the gene matches. Per germline, CDR1 LGHDT and CDR2 YNNKEL (reference sequence). The CDR3 spans 15 residues. DNA of the CDR3: TGTGCCAGCAGCCTTACGGGGGGGCCTAACAATGAGCAGTTCTTC. Translating it yields CASSLTGGPNNEQFF.

The chain couples TRBV5-1 to TRBJ1-1; D may be TRBD1 (5 bases). The germline V gene has CDR1 SGHRS and CDR2 YFSETQ. V lost 4 bases to trimming and J lost 1 base, with 8 bases between them. The CDR3 runs 13 residues. In nucleotides, the CDR3 is TGCGCCAGCAGCGGCGGACAGAACACTGAAGCTTTCTTT. The encoded protein is CASSGGQNTEAFF.

The rearrangement links TRBV25-1 to TRBJ2-5, with 7 bases aligning to TRBD1. Germline trimming cut 3 bases from V and 4 bases from J; bases unmatched to any gene: 5. The CDR3 is 14 residues long. Germline V gives CDR1 MGHDK, CDR2 SYGVNS. CDR3 in amino acids: CASSDRTGTETQYF. The CDR3 DNA reads TGTGCCAGCAGTGACCGGACAGGCACAGAGACCCAGTACTTC.

On this clone: An end of the junction differs from the germline gene, which may be a read error. The chain uses TRBV7-9 and TRBJ1-2; tentatively, D is TRBD1 (5 bases). CDR1 is SEHNR and CDR2 is FQNEAQ in the germline V gene (reference sequence). The length of the CDR3 is 11 residues. The CDR3 loop reads CASSEERDRHF. DNA for the CDR3: TGTGCCAGCAGTGAAGAAAGGGACCGACACTTC.

This clone was picked up one time. This rearrangement joins TRBV7-2 to TRBJ2-7; 7 bases agree with TRBD2. CDR3 length: 14 amino acids. Germline loops: CDR1 SGHTA, CDR2 FQGNSA. With 2 bases clipped from V and 3 bases from J, the junction kept 4 bases outside the gene matches. The CDR3 DNA reads as TGTGCCAGCAGCTTATCCTGGACTAGCTACGAGCAGTACTTC. Amino acids: CASSLSWTSYEQYF.

The V and J genes are TRBV14 and TRBJ1-2, with no clear D. The CDR3 runs to 15 residues. V was clipped by 0 bases and J by 3 bases, with 11 bases between them. The germline V gene encodes CDR1 SGHDN and CDR2 FVKESK. The CDR3 spells CASSQDERLHYGYTF. CDR3 nucleotide sequence: TGTGCCAGCAGCCAAGATGAGAGGCTCCACTATGGCTACACCTTC.

The chain links TRBV7-3 to TRBJ2-2; 8 bases align to TRBD2. The germline V gene encodes CDR1 SGHTA and CDR2 FQGTGA. The J segment lost 6 bases and the V segment lost 4 bases, leaving 10 bases of the junction unmatched. The CDR3 is 16 residues long. CDR3 amino acids: CASSSGLAGVAGELFF. CDR3 coding DNA: TGTGCCAGCAGCTCCGGACTAGCCGGGGTGGCCGGGGAGCTGTTTTTT.

The V gene is TRBV6-1, the J gene TRBJ1-2; D not certain. CDR1 is MNHNS and CDR2 is SASEGT in the germline V gene. Trimming removed 0 bases from V and 2 bases from J, with 4 bases in between. This CDR3 is 13 amino acids long. CDR3 loop: CASSEAGNYGYTF. Written as DNA, the CDR3 is TGTGCCAGCAGTGAAGCCGGGAACTATGGCTACACCTTC.

The chain has TRBV5-8 and TRBJ2-7, with D perhaps matching TRBD1 (6 bases). Trimming stripped 2 bases from V and 0 bases from J, with 9 bases between. The CDR3 totals 14 residues. Germline CDR1 reads SGHTS; CDR2 reads YDEGEE. DNA of the CDR3: TGTGCCAGCAGCTTACAGGGAGCCTCCTACGAGCAGTACTTC. It specifies CASSLQGASYEQYF.

This sequence joins TRBV7-2 and TRBJ2-5, with no clear D. V lost 6 bases and J 1 base, leaving 6 bases between the germline ends. CDR3 length equals 12 residues. Germline CDR1 SGHTA, CDR2 FQGNSA. CDR3 in DNA: TGTGCCAGCAGTGTCCTCCAAGAGACCCAGTACTTC. Translating gives CASSVLQETQYF.

The chain uses TRBV3-1 (or the pseudogene TRBV3-2) and TRBJ2-5; 13 nucleotides agree with TRBD2. V gave up 2 bases and J gave up 1 base; unmatched junction bases: 10. Per germline, CDR1 LGHDT and CDR2 YNNKEL (reference sequence). The CDR3 covers 19 residues. The CDR3 is CASSQNVGRLAGGQETQYF. The CDR3 nucleotides read TGTGCCAGCAGCCAAAACGTCGGAAGACTAGCGGGGGGCCAAGAGACCCAGTACTTC.